The entry below gives a single TCR beta chain sequence along with its context. In its sample, this clone was seen a few times. The antigen it binds to is not known. No much larger clone exists at a distance of one base, and base qualities are not known. The immunoSEQ Assay, a bias-controlled multiplex PCR, was used to amplify TCRbeta CDR3 regions from genomic DNA. The published analysis was carried out like this. The number of nucleated cells in each sample was estimated from the amplification of reference gene primers within the assay. To quantify the absolute abundance of each unique TCRbeta CDR3 rearrangement, sequence reads were collapsed and filtered. For each sample, productive Simpson clonality was calculated as the square root of Simpson's diversity index over productive rearrangements. TCRdb limited this immuneACCESS table to in-frame rearrangements with V and J called. A share of clones is missing; checked studies link under half to unresolved V genes, and the rest is unexplained. The DNA was the basis for D and trimming; V, J and clone size are from that table. Across this sample there are 200,000 to 250,000 clones, with roughly four fifths seen only once. The ten biggest clones cover under 2% of the sample.

V is cut by 2 bases and J by 7 bases, and the space between the germline ends is 14 bases. CDR3 length: 14 amino acids, cysteine to phenylalanine. Only the CDR3 DNA is retained, 42 bases long and in frame from the first base. In the germline V gene, CDR1 corresponds to KGHSH and CDR2 to LQKENI. The source of the sample is a study of blood T cell repertoires in COVID-19 (dated by TCRdb to the early 2020s). For the study in its entirety: Samples covering the acute and convalescent phases of COVID-19 were provided by collaborators in the United States, Italy and Spain. The prospective study material was composed of cDNA or gDNA derived from T cells, B-cell-depleted T cells, or PBMCs. Subjects who had been exposed to COVID-19, were actively infected with it, or had recovered from it provided the deeply sampled blood TCRbeta repertoires that made up the dataset. The repertoires were made available in a free public database intended to serve as a resource for research on the immune response to SARS-CoV-2. Samples came from the ongoing ImmuneRACE study (first 160 participants) plus 1,254 subjects from 6 global collaborators. Nearly every sample came with metadata listing a de-identified subject ID, COVID-19 status, age in years and sex. Where HLA class I and class II types were available, the types were taken from metadata supplied by the sample provider, not from assay-based typing. Results the study describes overall, beyond this receptor: The quantity of clinical and demographic metadata differed by source and by participant and was supplied without curation.

Participants in the prospective study were aged roughly 18 to 90 years, lived in about two dozen United States geographic areas, and enrolled through a virtual design. To assign participants to cohorts, the prospective study relied on clinical history that participants themselves reported in a screening survey and a study questionnaire. ImmuneRACE Cohort 3 recovered participants were defined by two consecutive negative NP/OP PCR tests, healthcare professional clearance, or symptom resolution. Mobile phlebotomists in the prospective study collected whole blood, serum and a nasopharyngeal or oropharyngeal swab from every participant. Additional blood draws and questionnaires over an approximately two-month period could optionally be provided by prospective study participants. Before DNA extraction, blood samples from the prospective study were shipped at room temperature or frozen.

Here the chain combines TRBV18 and TRBJ1-2; the D gene is perhaps TRBD1, from 6 matching bases. This sequence originates from a man aged 55 to 70 who had recovered from COVID-19. Material for sequencing was PBMCs or T cells enriched from blood (not recorded which). The CDR3: CASSPTGSNGGYTF. Here is the DNA: TGTGCCAGCTCACCAACAGGGTCTAATGGTGGCTACACCTTC.